Sequencing of this T cell receptor beta chain was carried out in a study of blood T cell repertoires in COVID-19. Overall study: Spain, Italy and the United States supplied samples that represented acute and convalescent COVID-19.

This clone was seen a handful of times. In terms of age and location, participants ranged from about 18 to 95 years and lived in about two dozen US areas. Participant-given clinical history determined each cohort assignment. Each recovered donor of Cohort 3 presented with two negative PCRs, clearance, or symptom resolution. Using immunoSEQ multiplex PCR, the repertoire was profiled, and TCRdb retains in-frame clones only, with some absent. The table records a few hundred thousand clones, roughly 90% of them present only once. This CDR3 comprises 13 residues. Germline V gives CDR1 MDHEN, CDR2 SYDVKM. What was sequenced was PBMCs or T cells enriched from blood (not recorded which). This chain connects TRBV28 to TRBJ2-5; TRBD2 agrees at 12 bases. The source of this sequence is a woman aged 50 to 60 who had recovered from COVID-19. CDR3 loop: CASGGLAGETQYF. The CDR3, as DNA: TGTGCTTCTGGGGGACTAGCGGGAGAGACCCAGTACTTC.